This T cell receptor (beta chain) is drawn from a study of T cell repertoires in ileal Crohn's disease. Study at large: At postoperative colonoscopy, neoterminal ileum biopsies were taken as M6.

Concerning this clone: The antigen is not known.

Described time point: neoterminal ileum biopsy at postoperative endoscopy, about 6 months after surgery. The protocol was immunoSEQ multiplex PCR, while the TCRdb copy is restricted to in-frame clones and leaves out a portion. The sample consists of about 62,000 clones, about 89% of them appearing once. Germline CDR1 reads SGDLS; CDR2 reads YYNGEE. The CDR3 spans 15 residues. Trimming took off 0 bases at V and 4 bases at J, with 11 bases between the two ends. Study observations and caveats: Postoperative endoscopy occurred within one year, median around 6.5 months.

The specimen sequenced was ileal tissue. This receptor was identified in an adult with Crohn's disease. V is TRBV9 and J is TRBJ1-3; the D gene is possibly TRBD1 (6 bases). The CDR3: CASSVDLGAGNTIYF. CDR3 sequence (DNA): TGTGCCAGCAGCGTAGATTTGGGGGCAGGAAACACCATATATTTT. The whole variable domain, filled in from reference TRBV9 and TRBJ1-3, reads DSGVTQTPKHLITATGQRVTLRCSPRSGDLSVYWYQQSLDQGLQFLIQYYNGEERAKGNILERFSAQQFPDLHSELNLSSLELGDSALYFCASSVDLGAGNTIYFGEGSWLTVV.